What follows describes a single T cell receptor (beta chain). The protocol was immunoSEQ multiplex PCR, while the TCRdb copy is restricted to in-frame clones and leaves out a portion. The repertoire has roughly 40,000 clones, approximately 90% of them found once; the top ten carry about 10%. The source of the sample is a study of PD-L1 blockade in urothelial cancer. As for the study in general: Once treatment had started, blood was analyzed at 3 weeks (second dose) and again at 6 weeks. A median blood sample held about 140,000 T cells and tens of thousands of unique TCRs.

Time point in this sample: pretreatment peripheral blood. Enrolled patients showed locally advanced or metastatic urothelial carcinoma. The number of samples from each patient was between 1 and 8, taken pretreatment and on-treatment. The length of the CDR3 is 15 residues. Per germline, CDR1 SGHRS and CDR2 YFSETQ. Trimming pared 0 bases from V and 3 bases from J, leaving 13 bases between. This sequence was found in a woman aged 60-75 years with urothelial cancer. The sample in question was PBMCs, obtained around atezolizumab (anti-PD-L1) treatment. V usage is TRBV5-1 and J usage is TRBJ2-7, with a possible D match to TRBD1 (5 bases). The chain's CDR3 is CASSLGPGINYEQYF. The DNA for the CDR3 is TGCGCCAGCAGCTTGGGGCCAGGGATTAACTACGAGCAGTACTTC.